This TCR beta chain was sequenced in a study of blood T cell repertoires in COVID-19. V was clipped by 4 bases and J by 6 bases, with 6 bases between them. The germline gives CDR1 MDHEN, CDR2 SYDVKM. This CDR3 spans 11 amino acids. Only in-frame clones appear in the TCRdb table, and some are missing; sequencing was by immunoSEQ multiplex PCR. The sample contains 87,000 or so clones, about 90% of which appear only once. The sequenced material came from peripheral blood. This clonotype was obtained from a human donor with acute or convalescent COVID-19. The donor label of this sample is uncertain. The genes are TRBV28 and TRBJ1-2; D ambiguous. Here the CDR3 DNA reads TGTGCCAGCAGTTCGGTTGATGGCTACACCTTC. This gives the protein CASSSVDGYTF.